These 23 T cell receptor beta chains share one sample of origin, sequenced in a study of T cell responses to AZD1222 COVID-19 vaccine. Clones were sequenced by immunoSEQ multiplex PCR, and TCRdb holds only the in-frame ones, with some missing. The table has 72,000 or so clones, more than 75% seen once; the top ten hold approximately 4.5%. Sequences were derived from peripheral blood, sampled on day 0 of AZD1222 vaccination. The receptors here all came from an adult in good health.

CDR3 protein: CSASPWGRGPEKLFF. For the CDR3, the DNA is TGCAGTGCTAGTCCCTGGGGACGAGGGCCCGAAAAACTGTTTTTT. The rearrangement links TRBV20-1 to TRBJ1-4, with D tentatively TRBD1 (5 bases). This CDR3 spans 15 amino acids. The germline V gene has CDR1 DFQATT and CDR2 SNEGSKA (reference sequence). V lost 3 bases to trimming and J lost 8 bases, with 19 bases between them.

This clone was detected once. The chain links TRBV5-1 to TRBJ1-4, with 7 nucleotides matching TRBD1. Germline-derived CDR1 and CDR2 are SGHRS and YFSETQ. V lost 3 bases, J lost 8 bases, and 4 bases stayed unmatched. The CDR3 is 13 amino acids. Here the CDR3 reads CASSSQGEEKLFF. Here the CDR3 DNA reads TGCGCCAGCAGCTCTCAGGGGGAGGAAAAACTGTTTTTT.

The CDR3 spells CASSQGTSGGTGELFF. The CDR3 DNA follows: TGTGCCAGCAGCCAAGGGACTAGCGGGGGTACCGGGGAGCTGTTTTTT. The chain is built from TRBV3-1 (or the pseudogene TRBV3-2) and TRBJ2-2; 13 bases are shared with TRBD2. The CDR3 consists of 16 residues. Per the germline V gene, CDR1 is LGHDT and CDR2 is YNNKEL (reference sequence). V lost 1 base, J lost 5 bases, and 1 base stayed unmatched.

The chain combines TRBV19 with TRBJ2-1; 10 bases are shared with TRBD2. Germline-derived CDR1 and CDR2 are LNHDA and SQIVND (reference sequence). The CDR3 runs to 14 residues. V shed 7 bases and J 9 bases; nucleotides not matched to a gene: 9. DNA for the CDR3: TGTGCCAGTATCGAAGAGCGGGGGGGCGGTGAGCAGTTCTTC. Protein sequence: CASIEERGGGEQFF. The full variable domain, with the rest looked up from reference TRBV19 and TRBJ2-1, is DGGITQSPKYLFRKEGQNVTLSCEQNLNHDAMYWYRQDPGQGLRLIYYSQIVNDFQKGDIAEGYSVSREKKESFPLTVTSAQKNPTAFYLCASIEERGGGEQFFGPGTRLTVL.

V usage is TRBV29-1 and J usage is TRBJ2-5; 11 bases line up with TRBD1. Trimming cost V 6 bases and J 4 bases; bases outside gene matches: 7. The CDR3 has 14 residues. Germline CDR1 reads SQVTM; CDR2 reads ANQGSEA. This CDR3 reads CSVEGTGGAETQYF. The CDR3 DNA follows: TGCAGCGTCGAGGGGACAGGGGGAGCAGAGACCCAGTACTTC.

This chain joins TRBV11-1 and TRBJ2-5; 12 bases agree with TRBD1. The CDR3 length is 16 residues. J lost 5 bases, V lost 5 bases, and 9 bases had no gene match. Germline values: CDR1 SGHAT, CDR2 FQDESV (reference sequence). CDR3 sequence reads: CASSLLGQGADETQYF. The CDR3 nucleotides are TGTGCCAGCAGCCTCCTGGGACAGGGGGCGGATGAGACCCAGTACTTC.

The table lists this clone with a count of one. The chain links TRBV30 to TRBJ2-7; the match to TRBD1 covers 7 bases. The CDR3 is 14 residues long. V trimming: 4 bases; J trimming: 2 bases; junction bases outside the gene matches: 8. The V gene's germline CDR1 is GTSNPN and CDR2 SVGIG (reference sequence). CDR3 nucleotide sequence: TGTGCCTGGAAGAAACCAGGGGGAACCTACGAGCAGTACTTC. This sequence encodes CAWKKPGGTYEQYF.

This chain links TRBV3-1 (or the pseudogene TRBV3-2) with TRBJ1-2; D ambiguous. This CDR3 spans 14 amino acids. Germline values: CDR1 LGHDT, CDR2 YNNKEL (reference sequence). With 1 base removed from V and 1 base from J, the gap between germline ends came to 7 bases. The CDR3 region has the DNA TGTGCCAGCAGCCAAGCCGCAGGTAACTATGGCTACACCTTC. It is translated as CASSQAAGNYGYTF.

The rearrangement links TRBV5-1 to TRBJ1-1; TRBD1 matches 8 bases. From germline, CDR1 is SGHRS and CDR2 YFSETQ. Trimming removed 1 base from V and 1 base from J; junction bases left unmatched: 6. The CDR3 covers 16 residues. The CDR3 bases are TGCGCCAGCAGCTTGCAGGGGGCAGGCGGGAACACTGAAGCTTTCTTT. It specifies CASSLQGAGGNTEAFF.

V usage is TRBV9 and J usage is TRBJ1-6, with D unresolved. V was trimmed by 1 base and J by 6 bases, leaving 8 bases between them. Germline V gene lookup returns CDR1 SGDLS and CDR2 YYNGEE. The CDR3 extends over 14 amino acids. CDR3 nucleotide sequence: TGTGCCAGCAGCGTACAGACTAGTAATTCACCCCTCCACTTT. Encoded protein: CASSVQTSNSPLHF. The entire variable domain, with the rest obtained from reference TRBV9 and TRBJ1-6, is as follows: DSGVTQTPKHLITATGQRVTLRCSPRSGDLSVYWYQQSLDQGLQFLIQYYNGEERAKGNILERFSAQQFPDLHSELNLSSLELGDSALYFCASSVQTSNSPLHFGNGTRLTVT.

This clone was observed once. This chain joins TRBV5-1 and TRBJ2-7, with D possibly matching TRBD1 (5 bases). The V end lost 4 bases, the J end lost 6 bases, and 11 bases lay between the germline ends. The CDR3 loop spans 12 amino acids. Germline CDR1 is SGHRS and CDR2 is YFSETQ. DNA of the CDR3: TGCGCCAGCAGCGGGGCGACGGCCGAGCAGTACTTC. This encodes CASSGATAEQYF. Filled out from reference TRBV5-1 and TRBJ2-7, the complete variable domain reads KAGVTQTPRYLIKTRGQQVTLSCSPISGHRSVSWYQQTPGQGLQFLFEYFSETQRNKGNFPGRFSGRQFSNSRSEMNVSTLELGDSALYLCASSGATAEQYFGPGTRLTVT.

The chain uses TRBV7-2 and TRBJ2-1; TRBD2 matches at 10 bases. The CDR3 is 16 amino acids. After removal of 5 bases from V and 5 bases from J, the junction contained 9 bases not matched to a gene. Per the germline V gene, CDR1 is SGHTA and CDR2 is FQGNSA. CDR3 sequence: CASSPPGLALHNEQFF. For the CDR3, the DNA is TGTGCCAGCAGCCCCCCGGGACTAGCGCTCCACAATGAGCAGTTCTTC.

The chain has TRBV11-3 and TRBJ1-5; D is perhaps TRBD1 (5 bases). Germline V CDR1 and CDR2: SGHNT, YENEEA. With 1 base removed from V and 7 bases from J, the gap between germline ends came to 8 bases. The CDR3 consists of 13 residues. DNA for the CDR3: TGTGCCAGCAGCTTAGCCGAGGGGCAGCCCCAGCATTTT. Translation: CASSLAEGQPQHF.

The V call is TRBV6-4, the J call TRBJ2-6; TRBD1 aligns across 8 bases. The CDR3 is 16 amino acids. The V gene's germline CDR1 is MRHNA and CDR2 SNTAGT. The junction had 7 bases not matched to a gene; V was cut back by 5 bases and J by 4 bases. CDR3 sequence: CASSQGASSGANVLTF. DNA for the CDR3: TGTGCCAGCAGTCAGGGGGCGAGTTCCGGGGCCAACGTCCTGACTTTC.

The chain has TRBV6-1 and TRBJ2-7, with 9 positions matching TRBD1. The V gene end was trimmed by 1 base and the J gene end by 6 bases; junction bases not matched to a gene: 4. Germline CDR1 MNHNS, CDR2 SASEGT. There are 14 residues in the CDR3. As DNA, the CDR3 is TGTGCCAGCAGTGAAGGGACAGGGGCTGGCGAGCAGTACTTC. Encoded protein: CASSEGTGAGEQYF.

The chain employs TRBV18 and TRBJ2-7, with 8 bases lining up with TRBD1. Germline V gene sequence: CDR1 KGHSH, CDR2 LQKENI. The CDR3 covers 14 residues. V dropped 3 bases and J dropped 5; count of bases not matched to a gene: 6. DNA of the CDR3: TGTGCCAGCTCACCCGGACAGGGAGGCAACGAGCAGTACTTC. Amino acids: CASSPGQGGNEQYF. Full variable domain (outside the CDR3, taken from reference TRBV18 and TRBJ2-7): NAGVMQNPRHLVRRRGQEARLRCSPMKGHSHVYWYRQLPEEGLKFMVYLQKENIIDESGMPKERFSAEFPKEGPSILRIQQVVRGDSAAYFCASSPGQGGNEQYFGPGTRLTVT.

The chain recombines TRBV15 with TRBJ1-2; D gene ambiguous. CDR3 length equals 15 residues. The germline V gene has CDR1 LNHNV and CDR2 YYDKDF (reference sequence). Trimming took off 4 bases at V and 7 bases at J, with 19 bases between the two ends. The CDR3 DNA follows: TGTGCCACCAGCATGACCATATCTAAAATTGGTGGCTACACCTTC. Translated: CATSMTISKIGGYTF.

The CDR3 DNA reads as TGCAGTGCCACCGACCGTATTGAGCAGTACTTC. Residues: CSATDRIEQYF. V usage is TRBV20-1 and J usage is TRBJ2-7, with unresolved D. The CDR3 runs to 11 residues. V shed 6 bases and J shed 7 bases, with 13 bases lying between them. CDR1 is DFQATT, CDR2 SNEGSKA, per germline (reference sequence).

The J gene is TRBJ1-6, the V gene TRBV30, with a possible D match to TRBD1 (5 bases). V shed 7 bases and J shed 0 bases, with 10 bases lying between them. The germline gives CDR1 GTSNPN, CDR2 SVGIG (reference sequence). This CDR3 is 14 amino acids long. The CDR3 region is CAFSGSSYNSPLHF. The CDR3 region has the DNA TGTGCCTTTTCAGGGAGCTCCTATAATTCACCCCTCCACTTT.

The J gene is TRBJ1-5, the V gene TRBV7-9; D gene ambiguous. This CDR3 spans 15 amino acids. Per the germline V gene, CDR1 is SEHNR and CDR2 is FQNEAQ (reference sequence). Deletions cut 5 bases from V and 0 bases from J, with 11 bases between. The CDR3 DNA is TGTGCCAGCAGCGCCGGAGGGAGTAGCAATCAGCCCCAGCATTTT. Amino acids: CASSAGGSSNQPQHF.

V gene TRBV4-3 combines with J gene TRBJ2-4, with TRBD1 matching over 10 bases. The ends lost 3 bases at V and 6 bases at J; junction bases unmatched: 5. This CDR3 comprises 15 residues. Germline V gene sequence: CDR1 LGHNA, CDR2 YSLEER. CDR3 loop: CASSQGQGRGNIQYF. The DNA for the CDR3 is TGCGCCAGCAGCCAGGGACAGGGGCGAGGAAACATTCAGTACTTC.

This rearrangement joins TRBV15 to TRBJ1-2; D possibly corresponds to TRBD1 (5 bases). Germline CDR1 reads LNHNV; CDR2 reads YYDKDF (reference sequence). This CDR3 is built from 15 residues. Trimming took 1 base from V and 2 from J, leaving 11 bases between them. CDR3 amino acids: CATSRGFQGNYGYTF. DNA of the CDR3: TGTGCCACCAGCAGAGGATTCCAGGGAAACTATGGCTACACCTTC.

The V and J genes are TRBV7-9 and TRBJ2-1; D remains unclear. V dropped 2 bases and J dropped 5 bases, with 4 bases sitting between them. Germline V lookup: CDR1 SEHNR, CDR2 FQNEAQ (reference sequence). This CDR3 has 12 residues. As DNA, the CDR3 is TGTGCCAGCAGCTTAACCAACAATGAGCAGTTCTTC. Its translation: CASSLTNNEQFF.